This is a list of T cell receptor beta chains from one sample in a study of T cells in Graves' hyperthyroidism and ophthalmopathy. TCRdb called the multiplex PCR reads again in MiXCR, with one record for every CDR3 protein. The sample includes hundreds of thousands of distinct CDR3 sequences, 45% seen only once; the top ten take about 7.7%. Specimen: peripheral blood or thyroid tissue (not recorded which). All receptors derive from an adult man with Graves' disease, either hyperthyroidism or ophthalmopathy (not recorded which). Both conserved end residues are trimmed from each CDR3.

v_call	j_call	cdr3_aa
TRBV19	TRBJ2-2	ATGVAGAGELF
TRBV19	TRBJ1-5	ASTSGIWGPNQPQH
TRBV5-1	TRBJ1-6	ASSTIPGQNSPLH
TRBV12-3/TRBV12-4	TRBJ1-5	ASSLGQGAGRQPQH
TRBV5-6	TRBJ2-5	ASSLEGRTETQY
TRBV29-1	TRBJ2-7	SVETGRPGSYEQY
TRBV7-3	TRBJ1-2	ASSFRLDGDLLYGYT
TRBV10-2	TRBJ1-2	ASSEVRELYGYT
TRBV7-2	TRBJ2-7	ASSRTSGSRYEQY
TRBV24-1	TRBJ2-6	ATSDGGKTSGANVLT
TRBV29-1	TRBJ1-1	SASRTGLYTEAF
TRBV2	TRBJ1-5	ASSAGTGGYQPQH
TRBV7-9	TRBJ1-4	ASSFQGLNEKLF
TRBV11-1	TRBJ2-7	ASSRSGRDEQY
TRBV7-6	TRBJ1-6	ASSQDGGGQDDSLH
TRBV12-3/TRBV12-4	TRBJ2-5	ATATSGRREETQY
TRBV10-3	TRBJ1-2	AIRGDQGSLAGYT
TRBV7-8	TRBJ1-5	ASRGGRYSNQPQH
TRBV7-9	TRBJ2-2	ASSPTRTGTTGELF
TRBV11-2	TRBJ2-6	ASSPAFSGANVLT